Detailed here is one TCR beta chain. This sample was included in a study of blood T cell repertoires in COVID-19. About the study: There were acute and convalescent COVID-19 samples, and they came from the United States, Italy and Spain.

Trimming pared 5 bases from V and 0 bases from J, leaving 20 bases between. In germline, CDR1 is SGHVS, CDR2 FNYEAQ. CDR3 size: 17 residues. Original analysis: Estimation of nucleated cell counts was performed using reference gene primer amplification. Generated by immunoSEQ multiplex PCR, the TCRdb table keeps only in-frame clones and is missing some. Clone size and V and J calls were adopted from that table, with D and trimming inferred from the DNA. The sample shows roughly 300,000 clones, around 86% of them seen only once. What was sequenced was peripheral blood. The receptor comes from a woman in her sixties with active or convalescent COVID-19. The chain employs TRBV7-6 and TRBJ2-7; TRBD1 is a possible D gene (6 bases). CDR3 nucleotide sequence: TGTGCCAGCAGCCGACCTCGGACAGATCAGGACTCCTACGAGCAGTACTTC. Amino acid sequence: CASSRPRTDQDSYEQYF.